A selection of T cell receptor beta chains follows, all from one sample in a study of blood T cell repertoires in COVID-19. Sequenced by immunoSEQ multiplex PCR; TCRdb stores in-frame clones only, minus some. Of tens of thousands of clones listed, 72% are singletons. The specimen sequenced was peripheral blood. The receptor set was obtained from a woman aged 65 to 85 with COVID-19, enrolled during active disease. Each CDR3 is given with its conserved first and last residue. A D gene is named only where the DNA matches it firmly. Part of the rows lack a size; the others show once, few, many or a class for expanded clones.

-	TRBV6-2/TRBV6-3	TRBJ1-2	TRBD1	TGTGCCAGCAGCCGACAGGGGCGAAACAACTATGGCTACACCTTC	CASSRQGRNNYGYTF
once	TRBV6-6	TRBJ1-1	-	TGTGCCAGCAGTTACTCGAGTACAGGGACCACTGAAGCTTTCTTT	CASSYSSTGTTEAFF
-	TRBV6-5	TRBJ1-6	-	TGTGCCAGCAGTTACTCTTTCCGACAGAATTCACCCCTCCACTTT	CASSYSFRQNSPLHF
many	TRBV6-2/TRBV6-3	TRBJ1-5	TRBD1	TGTGCCAGCAGTTACACCCAGGGGGGTATCCGAGACAGGGATCAGCCCCAGCATTTT	CASSYTQGGIRDRDQPQHF
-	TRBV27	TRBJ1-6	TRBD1	TGTGCCAGCAGTTCGTACACCGGGACAGGGTATAATTCACCCCTCCACTTT	CASSSYTGTGYNSPLHF
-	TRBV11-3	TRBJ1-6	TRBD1	TGTGCCAGCAGCCGAACAGGGGGCAACTCACCCCTCCACTTT	CASSRTGGNSPLHF
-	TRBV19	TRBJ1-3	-	TGTGCCAGTAGTATCAACAGGGGAAACACCATATATTTT	CASSINRGNTIYF
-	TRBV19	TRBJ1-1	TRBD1	TGTGCCAGCTCTAGGACAGGGCCCGAGGGGGAAGCTTTCTTT	CASSRTGPEGEAFF
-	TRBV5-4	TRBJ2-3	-	TGTGCCAGCAGCTTGGGGCCAGAGGGGGAACAGTATTTT	CASSLGPEGEQYF
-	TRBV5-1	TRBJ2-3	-	TGCGCCAGCAGCTTGGCGCGGGGTGCTAGCACAGATACGCAGTATTTT	CASSLARGASTDTQYF
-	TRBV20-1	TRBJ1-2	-	TGCAGTGTGACAGGAAACTATGGCTACACCTTC	CSVTGNYGYTF
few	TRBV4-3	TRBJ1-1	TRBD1	TGCGCCAGCAGCCAGCGAACAGGGGGCCCTGAAGCTTTCTTT	CASSQRTGGPEAFF
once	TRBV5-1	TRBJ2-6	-	TGCGCCAGCAGCTTGGGACAGCCTCTGGGGGCCAACGTCCTGACTTTC	CASSLGQPLGANVLTF
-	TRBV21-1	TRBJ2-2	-	TGTGCCAGCCCCAAGCGCGGGAGGAGGACCGGGGAGCTGTTTTTT	CASPKRGRRTGELFF
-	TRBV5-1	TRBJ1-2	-	TGCGCCAGCAGCTTGGCCGGGACACCTGACAAGGGCTACACCTTC	CASSLAGTPDKGYTF
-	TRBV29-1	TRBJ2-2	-	TGCAGCGTTGGGTCCGGGATCAACACCGGGGAGCTGTTTTTT	CSVGSGINTGELFF
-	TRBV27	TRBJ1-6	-	TGTGCCAGCAGTGGCAGAAATAATTCACCCCTCCACTTT	CASSGRNNSPLHF
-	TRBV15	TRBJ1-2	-	TGTGCCACCAGCCCCCCGGGGACAACCACCTATGGCTACACCTTC	CATSPPGTTTYGYTF
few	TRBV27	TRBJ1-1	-	TGTGCCAGCACTGCAGGTGGATATACAGGGAACACTGAAGCTTTCTTT	CASTAGGYTGNTEAFF
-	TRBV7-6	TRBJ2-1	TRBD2	TGTGCCAGCAGCTTACGGGGGGGCCCCTACAATGAGCAGTTCTTC	CASSLRGGPYNEQFF
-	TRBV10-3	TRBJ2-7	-	TGTGCCATCAGTGAGCCAGGGCGCGCCTACGAGCAGTACTTC	CAISEPGRAYEQYF
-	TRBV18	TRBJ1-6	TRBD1	TGTGCCAGCTCACCCGGGACAGGGATAAGGAATTCACCCCTCCACTTT	CASSPGTGIRNSPLHF
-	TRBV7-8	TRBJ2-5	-	TGTGCCAGCAGCTTAGCGCAGGTGGGAGCAGAGACCCAGTACTTC	CASSLAQVGAETQYF
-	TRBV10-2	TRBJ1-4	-	TGCGCCAGCAGCCCTGTAACCCAGGGAAAACTGTTTTTT	CASSPVTQGKLFF
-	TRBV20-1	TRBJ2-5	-	TGCAGTGCTAGTGAGGCGGGACAAGAGACCCAGTACTTC	CSASEAGQETQYF
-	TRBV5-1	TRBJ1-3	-	TGCGCCAGCAGCTTGGACGGGGATGTGGAAAACACCATATATTTT	CASSLDGDVENTIYF
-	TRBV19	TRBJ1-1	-	TGTGCCACGGCTAGCCGACCTCCCACTGAAGCTTTCTTT	CATASRPPTEAFF
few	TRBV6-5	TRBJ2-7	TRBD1	TGTGCCAGCAGCCACAGGGGGCTCTCCTACGAGCAGTACTTC	CASSHRGLSYEQYF
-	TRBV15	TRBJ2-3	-	TGTGCCACCAGCAGAGATACCACTACGGGGGATACGCAGTATTTT	CATSRDTTTGDTQYF
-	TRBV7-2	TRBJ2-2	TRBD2	TGTGCCAGCAGCTTCCCCCGGGGGGGGTGCACCGGGGAGCTGTTTTTT	CASSFPRGGCTGELFF
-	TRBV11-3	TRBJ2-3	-	TGTGCCAGCAGCCAGACAAGCACAGATACGCAGTATTTT	CASSQTSTDTQYF
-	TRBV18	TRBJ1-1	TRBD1	TGTGCCAGCTCACCAAAAGCGGACAGGATGAACACTGAAGCTTTCTTT	CASSPKADRMNTEAFF